The 18 T cell receptor beta chains below were found in one sample sequenced in a study of tumor-infiltrating lymphocytes in primary liver carcinoma. A constant-region primer primed TCR beta cDNA synthesis from roughly 520 ng of total RNA. Employing slightly modified ARM-PCR, three nested multiplex PCR rounds were run, and these gave rise to the TCR beta libraries. The opening two PCR rounds, around 11 cycles each, paired TRBV1-TRBV30 forward primers with a C-beta reverse primer. TCRdb ran MiXCR on the multiplex PCR reads and lists one entry per CDR3 protein. The table has roughly 330,000 distinct CDR3 sequences, less than 70% seen once. Extraction also yielded germline DNA, while blood RNA was obtained from unsorted whole blood. Sequences were obtained from peripheral blood. The receptors originated from a man aged 40-50 years with primary liver carcinoma and hepatitis B virus infection.

About this clonotype itself: One base away lies a much larger clone, so this may be a sequencing read error. The chain combines TRBV10-2 with TRBJ2-5, with D maybe TRBD1 (5 bases). The V gene's germline CDR1 is WSHSY and CDR2 SAAADI. Deletions cut 6 bases from V and 4 bases from J, with 12 bases between. The CDR3 totals 13 residues. The DNA of the CDR3 is TGCGCCAGCAGAACAGGTGGTGCAGAGACCCAGTACTTC. Its protein is CASRTGGAETQYF.

This clonotype occurred many times. The chain joins TRBV5-1 to TRBJ1-6, with 9 bases fitting TRBD1. The CDR3 totals 14 residues. The ends lost 0 bases at V and 10 bases at J; junction bases unmatched: 2. Germline assignment: CDR1 SGHRS and CDR2 YFSETQ. CDR3 nucleotides: TGCGCCAGCAGCTTGGGACAGGGGGACTCACCCCTCCACTTT. The encoded protein is CASSLGQGDSPLHF.

This chain connects TRBV2 to TRBJ1-6; weak D call: TRBD1 (5 bases). Per germline, CDR1 SNHLY and CDR2 FYNNEI. Trimming removed 6 bases at V and 10 bases at J, with 19 bases between. The CDR3 extends over 15 amino acids. CDR3 residues: CASSLVLGTSSPLHF. The CDR3 DNA reads TGTGCCAGCAGCCTTGTTCTGGGGACGAGCTCACCCCTCCACTTT.

The chain couples TRBV6-4 to TRBJ2-2; D is perhaps TRBD1 (5 bases). The germline V and J ends were trimmed by 3 bases and 5 bases, with 13 bases remaining between them. The germline V gene has CDR1 MRHNA and CDR2 SNTAGT. The CDR3 is 15 amino acids. DNA for the CDR3: TGTGCCAGCAGTGATCCCCAGGGAAAGACCGGGGAGCTGTTTTTT. Residues: CASSDPQGKTGELFF.

This clonotype was counted between two and nine times. This chain joins TRBV6-6 and TRBJ2-5; 9 positions match TRBD1. V shed 6 bases and J 1 base; nucleotides not matched to a gene: 6. This CDR3 comprises 15 residues. The germline V gene encodes CDR1 MNHNY and CDR2 SVGAGI (reference sequence). The CDR3, as DNA: TGTGCCAGCAGCCGCGGGACAGGGTCCCAAGAGACCCAGTACTTC. This gives the protein CASSRGTGSQETQYF.

Many counts were recorded for this clonotype. DNA of the CDR3: TGTGCCAGCAGCTTACTAGCGGGAGCAGAGACCCAGTACTTC. Translation gives CASSLLAGAETQYF. The chain has TRBV11-2 and TRBJ2-5; 10 bases match TRBD2. In germline, CDR1 is SGHAT, CDR2 FQNNGV. The trim removed 2 bases at V and 4 bases at J, leaving 1 base unmatched. CDR3 length equals 14 residues.

This clonotype occurred many times. The CDR3: CSADRDRRQETQYF. The CDR3 DNA follows: TGCAGCGCTGACCGAGACAGAAGACAAGAGACCCAGTACTTC. This chain links TRBV29-1 with TRBJ2-5; D perhaps matches TRBD1 (5 bases). V lost 7 bases to trimming and J lost 2 bases, with 17 bases between them. Germline V gives CDR1 SQVTM, CDR2 ANQGSEA. The length of the CDR3 is 14 residues.

The chain carries TRBV5-1 and TRBJ2-2, with D unclear. The CDR3 spans 13 residues. The ends were cut back, 4 bases at V and 6 bases at J, with 10 bases in the middle. Germline V gene sequence: CDR1 SGHRS, CDR2 YFSETQ. The CDR3, as DNA: TGCGCCAGCAGCCTCGCTACGGCCGGGGAGCTGTTTTTT. It codes for CASSLATAGELFF. Full variable domain (rest looked up from reference TRBV5-1 and TRBJ2-2): KAGVTQTPRYLIKTRGQQVTLSCSPISGHRSVSWYQQTPGQGLQFLFEYFSETQRNKGNFPGRFSGRQFSNSRSEMNVSTLELGDSALYLCASSLATAGELFFGEGSRLTVL.

Of note for this clonotype: A much larger clone lies a single base off, so this may be a read error. The CDR3 sequence is CASSFSPPSSYKQYF. The CDR3 nucleotides read TGTGCCAGCAGTTTCTCCCCTCCGAGCTCCTACAAGCAGTACTTC. The rearrangement links TRBV12-3 or TRBV12-4 to TRBJ2-7; D not certain. The CDR3 totals 15 residues.

For this clonotype: This may stem from a read error, because a much larger clone lies one nucleotide away. The chain recombines TRBV12-3 or TRBV12-4 with TRBJ2-3; 11 positions match TRBD2. The CDR3 sequence is 14 residues long. V shed 8 bases, J shed 6 bases, and the junction held 7 bases outside the gene matches. Written as DNA, the CDR3 is TGTGCCAGCGGTCCTAGCGGGAGGCGGGATACGCAGTATTTT. Protein: CASGPSGRRDTQYF.

This clonotype occurred once. Possible read error: a much larger clone is one base away. The rearrangement uses TRBV6-2 or TRBV6-3 and TRBJ2-2; 9 positions match TRBD2. The CDR3 has 17 residues. The germline CDR1 and CDR2 sequences are MNHEY and SVGEGT. The DNA for the CDR3 is TGTGCCAGCAGGGATAGCGGGAGCCCAGTAATCACCGGGGGGCTGTTTTTT. It codes for CASRDSGSPVITGGLFF.

In its sample, this clonotype was seen many times. The chain recombines TRBV6-5 with TRBJ1-4, with unresolved D. CDR1 is MNHEY, CDR2 SVGAGI, per germline. The CDR3 covers 16 residues. V lost 4 bases and J 0 bases, leaving 12 bases between the germline ends. CDR3: CASSLRGAATNEKLFF. The CDR3 DNA follows: TGTGCCAGCAGTTTGCGGGGAGCTGCAACTAATGAAAAACTGTTTTTT.

This chain links TRBV12-3 or TRBV12-4 with TRBJ1-1; TRBD1 is a possible D gene (6 bases). This CDR3 has 13 amino acids. Trimming stripped 9 bases from V and 7 bases from J, with 18 bases between. The CDR3 DNA sequence: TGTGCCAGTAGACGACAGGAGGGAGTTGAAGCTTTCTTT. It codes for CASRRQEGVEAFF.

As concerns this clonotype: One base away lies a much larger clone, so this may be a sequencing read error. The CDR3 loop is CSVGEGRTGSTYEQYF. CDR3 sequence (DNA): TGCAGCGTTGGTGAGGGCAGGACAGGGAGTACCTACGAGCAGTACTTC. The chain has TRBV29-1 and TRBJ2-7; 8 bases agree with TRBD1. The J segment lost 2 bases and the V segment lost 4 bases, leaving 13 bases of the junction unmatched. Germline loops: CDR1 SQVTM, CDR2 ANQGSEA. This CDR3 contains 16 residues.

Note on this clonotype: This likely comes from a read error, as the CDR3 has no conserved phenylalanine or tryptophan at its end. The chain is built from TRBV6-2 or TRBV6-3 and TRBJ2-7; D remains ambiguous. Trimming cost V 6 bases and J 3 bases, with 9 bases left between them. In germline, CDR1 is MNHEY, CDR2 SVGEGT. The CDR3 is 12 residues long. CDR3 in DNA: TGTGCCAGCAGACATGGGGTCTACGAGCAGTACATC. It is translated as CASRHGVYEQYI.

Concerning this clonotype: This may stem from a read error, because a much larger clone lies one nucleotide away. The V gene is TRBV6-6, the J gene TRBJ2-7; weak D call: TRBD1 (5 bases). CDR1 and CDR2 from the germline V gene are MNHNY and SVGAGI (reference sequence). This CDR3 region has 15 residues. The DNA of the CDR3 is TGTGCCAACAGTTACCGAGACAGTTGGACCTACGAGCAGTACTTC. Protein: CANSYRDSWTYEQYF.

The rearrangement links TRBV11-2 to TRBJ2-5; 9 nucleotides align to TRBD2. This CDR3 spans 16 amino acids. The trim removed 3 bases at V and 12 bases at J, leaving 17 bases unmatched. Germline V lookup: CDR1 SGHAT, CDR2 FQNNGV. This CDR3 reads CASSFLSGRSSYEEYF. In nucleotides, the CDR3 is TGTGCCAGCAGCTTTCTCAGCGGGAGGAGCTCCTATGAGGAGTACTTC.

Details on this clonotype: This may arise from a read error, as a much more abundant clone is one base away. The chain carries TRBV12-3 or TRBV12-4 and TRBJ2-3; 11 bases align to TRBD1. This CDR3 has 16 amino acids. CDR3 DNA sequence: TGTGCCAGCAGTTTTTTCGGACAGGGGGCAGGAGATTCGCAGTATTTT. Protein sequence: CASSFFGQGAGDSQYF.